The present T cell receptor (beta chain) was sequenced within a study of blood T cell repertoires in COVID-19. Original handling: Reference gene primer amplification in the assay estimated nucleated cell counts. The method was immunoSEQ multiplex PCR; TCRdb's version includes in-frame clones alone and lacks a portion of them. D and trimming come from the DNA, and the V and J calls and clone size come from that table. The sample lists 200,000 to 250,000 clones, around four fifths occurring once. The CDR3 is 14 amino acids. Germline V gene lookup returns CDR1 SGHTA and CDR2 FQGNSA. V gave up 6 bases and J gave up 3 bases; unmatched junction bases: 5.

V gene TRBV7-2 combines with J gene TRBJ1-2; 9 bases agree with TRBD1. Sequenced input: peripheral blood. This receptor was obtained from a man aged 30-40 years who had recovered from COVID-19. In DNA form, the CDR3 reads TGTGCCAGCAGTCAACGGGACAGGGACTATGGCTACACCTTC. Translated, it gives CASSQRDRDYGYTF.